The present entry profiles one TCR beta chain with its context. Sequencing used immunoSEQ multiplex PCR; TCRdb keeps in-frame clones, though not all of them. The table has fewer than 55,000 clones, around four fifths seen once. This CDR3 is built from 15 residues. After removal of 1 base from V and 2 bases from J, the junction contained 5 bases not matched to a gene. CDR1 is SGHDT, CDR2 YYEEEE, per germline. This entry is derived from a study of blood T cell repertoires in COVID-19. The sequence derives from a man between 65 and 80 years old with active COVID-19. This rearrangement joins TRBV5-6 to TRBJ2-5, with 7 bases matching TRBD1. Sequencing used peripheral blood. CDR3 bases: TGTGCCAGCAGCTTGTACGCAGGGGGTCAAGAGACCCAGTACTTC. Amino acid sequence: CASSLYAGGQETQYF.